This paragraph reports one T cell receptor (beta chain). The study counted Cohort 3 donors as recovered given two negative PCRs, clearance, or symptom resolution. The data derive from a study of blood T cell repertoires in COVID-19. The overall study: Researchers got acute and convalescent COVID-19 samples from the United States, Italy and Spain. PBMCs, B-cell-depleted T cells, or T cells were the source of the cDNA or gDNA that made up the material.

Trimming took 6 bases from V and 0 from J; bases not matched to a gene: 2. This CDR3 comprises 14 residues. Germline CDR1 MDHEN, CDR2 SYDVKM. Repertoires were generated with immunoSEQ multiplex PCR, while TCRdb's copy carries only in-frame clones and drops some. Of about 250,000 clones listed, approximately 90% are singletons. This chain connects TRBV28 to TRBJ1-3, with TRBD1 matching 7 bases. The sample taken for sequencing was PBMCs or T cells enriched from blood (not recorded which). This TCR was sampled from a woman aged 18 to 35 who had recovered from COVID-19. This CDR3 reads CASRQGNSGNTIYF. CDR3 nucleotide sequence: TGTGCCAGCAGACAGGGGAACTCTGGAAACACCATATATTTT.